This entry lists 18 T cell receptor beta chains sequenced from one sample in a study of T cells in Graves' hyperthyroidism and ophthalmopathy. RNA transcripts gave rise to amplified TCR beta CDR3 regions. During a first-round RT-PCR of the TCR CDR3, the HTBI primer set was used. TCRdb reprocessed the multiplex PCR reads with MiXCR, giving one entry per CDR3 protein. The sample lists 700,000 to 850,000 distinct CDR3 sequences, just over 35% occurring once. Input material: blood. Receptor source: a woman in her thirties or forties with Graves' hyperthyroidism.

Ten or more counts support this clonotype. The chain combines TRBV12-3 or TRBV12-4 with TRBJ1-6, with D possibly TRBD1 on 6 matching bases. The CDR3 contains 14 residues. V lost 3 bases to trimming and J lost 10 bases, with 13 bases between them. CDR3 sequence (DNA): TGTGCCAGCAGTTTCTCAGGGGTCAGGTCACCCCTCCACTTT. Protein: CASSFSGVRSPLHF.

This clonotype was seen ten or more times. The gene calls are TRBV20-1 and TRBJ2-7; 10 bases match TRBD1. There are 13 residues in the CDR3. CDR1 DFQATT and CDR2 SNEGSKA come from the germline V gene (reference sequence). V shed 5 bases, J shed 5 bases, and the junction held 6 bases outside the gene matches. CDR3 sequence (DNA): TGCAGTGCTGGCAGGACAGGGGGGAACGAGCAGTACTTC. It yields the protein CSAGRTGGNEQYF.

J is TRBJ2-7 and V is TRBV20-1; TRBD1 matches at 8 bases. The V and J ends lost 0 bases and 3 bases, in that order; junction bases with no gene match: 7. From germline, CDR1 is DFQATT and CDR2 SNEGSKA (reference sequence). The CDR3 is 15 amino acids. The CDR3: CSARDSGTGGYEQYF. As DNA, the CDR3 is TGCAGTGCTAGAGATAGTGGGACAGGAGGCTACGAGCAGTACTTC.

The CDR3 DNA is TGCGCCAGCAGCAACCTAGGGGTAGCGGGAAACACCGGGGAGCTGTTTTTT. Protein sequence: CASSNLGVAGNTGELFF. The rearrangement uses TRBV5-1 and TRBJ2-2; 8 bases are shared with TRBD2. The germline gives CDR1 SGHRS, CDR2 YFSETQ. This CDR3 spans 17 amino acids. V dropped 4 bases and J dropped 2; count of bases not matched to a gene: 10. Full variable domain (remainder filled in from reference TRBV5-1 and TRBJ2-2): KAGVTQTPRYLIKTRGQQVTLSCSPISGHRSVSWYQQTPGQGLQFLFEYFSETQRNKGNFPGRFSGRQFSNSRSEMNVSTLELGDSALYLCASSNLGVAGNTGELFFGEGSRLTVL.

In this sample, this clonotype turned up many times. This sequence joins TRBV29-1 and TRBJ1-1; the D gene is possibly TRBD1 (5 bases). Per the germline V gene, CDR1 is SQVTM and CDR2 is ANQGSEA. The CDR3 is 10 residues long. The V end lost 6 bases, the J end lost 8 bases, and 10 bases lay between the germline ends. As DNA, the CDR3 is TGCAGCGTCGCAAGGGGAGAAGCTTTCTTT. This encodes CSVARGEAFF.

In nucleotides, the CDR3 is TGCGCCAGCAGTGAGGGCGGTATTAACTACGAGCAGTACTTC. This sequence encodes CASSEGGINYEQYF. The chain has TRBV10-1 and TRBJ2-7; D unresolved. The CDR3 contains 14 residues. V was pared by 2 bases and J by 3 bases, with 11 bases between. Germline V lookup: CDR1 WNHNN, CDR2 SYGVQD (reference sequence).

In regard to this clonotype: One end of the junction varies from germline; a read error may be responsible. The rearrangement uses TRBV7-9 and TRBJ2-1, with no clear D. This CDR3 is built from 18 residues. Germline values: CDR1 SEHNR, CDR2 FQNEAQ (reference sequence). The CDR3 reads CASSQDPHTIGSYNEQFF. The CDR3 DNA sequence: TGCGCCAGCAGCCAAGATCCGCACACTATCGGATCCTACAATGAGCAGTTCTTC.

Concerning this clonotype: One end of the junction varies from germline; a read error may be responsible. The chain joins TRBV20-1 to TRBJ2-7, with no clear D. The germline V gene encodes CDR1 DFQATT and CDR2 SNEGSKA (reference sequence). The CDR3 spans 12 residues. CDR3 nucleotides: TGCAGTGCTAGAGGCCAGACCTACAAGCAGTACTTC. Amino acid sequence: CSARGQTYKQYF.

V gene TRBV12-3 or TRBV12-4 combines with J gene TRBJ2-6; D remains unclear. Trimming took 4 bases from V and 2 from J, leaving 9 bases between them. CDR3 length equals 15 residues. The CDR3 loop is CASSYVGPGANVLTF. The CDR3 region has the DNA TGTGCCAGCAGTTACGTTGGGCCTGGGGCCAACGTCCTGACTTTC.

The rearrangement joins TRBV6-5 to TRBJ1-1; D remains unclear. CDR1 is MNHEY, CDR2 SVGAGI, per germline. Deletions cut 5 bases from V and 3 bases from J, with 16 bases between. This CDR3 spans 15 amino acids. The CDR3: CASSLTGNFDTEAFF. CDR3 bases: TGTGCCAGCAGTCTTACCGGGAATTTCGACACTGAAGCTTTCTTT.

This clonotype was detected only once. V gene TRBV2 combines with J gene TRBJ2-2; perhaps TRBD2 as D (5 bases). CDR3 length: 15 amino acids. V lost 7 bases to trimming and J lost 3 bases, with 15 bases between them. CDR1 is SNHLY and CDR2 is FYNNEI in the germline V gene. CDR3 in amino acids: CASTQRAWDTGELFF. DNA for the CDR3: TGTGCCAGCACCCAGAGGGCATGGGACACCGGGGAGCTGTTTTTT.

Notes on this clonotype: No conserved phenylalanine or tryptophan ends this CDR3, so it is likely a read error. This chain uses TRBV7-4 with TRBJ1-1, with D hard to call. The CDR3 runs 14 residues. Trimming left V 6 bases short and J 3 bases short, with 14 bases between. Looked up from germline, CDR1 is SGHVT and CDR2 is SQSDAQ. In DNA, the CDR3 is TGTGCCAGCAGTTTCTGGAGGCAGGACACTGAAGCTTTCCTT. Protein: CASSFWRQDTEAFL.

The chain uses TRBV4-2 and TRBJ1-1; the D gene is possibly TRBD1 (5 bases). The germline CDR1 and CDR2 sequences are LGHNA and YNFKEQ. The V and J ends lost 3 bases and 5 bases respectively, with 16 bases between them. This CDR3 contains 15 residues. In DNA, the CDR3 is TGTGCCAGCAGCCATCCCGGGACTGGAGGGACTGAAGCTTTCTTT. This translates into CASSHPGTGGTEAFF.

As regards this clonotype: A much larger clone lies one base from this, so it may be a read error. This chain joins TRBV13 and TRBJ1-2, with TRBD1 identical over 8 bases. This CDR3 contains 16 residues. Germline CDR1 is PRHDT and CDR2 is FYEKMQ (reference sequence). As DNA, the CDR3 is TGTGCCAGCAGCTTAGGAAGACAGGGGAGATACTATGGCTGCACCTTC. It translates to CASSLGRQGRYYGCTF.

V and J are TRBV10-3 and TRBJ1-2; no clear D gene. The CDR3 is 14 residues long. V was shortened by 10 bases and J by 0 bases, with 15 bases between the two germline ends. Germline V gives CDR1 ENHRY, CDR2 SYGVKD. The CDR3 region is CASTSGPPNYGYTF. As DNA, the CDR3 is TGTGCCAGCACCTCAGGTCCACCTAACTATGGCTACACCTTC.

The table lists this clonotype with a count of one. This chain joins TRBV7-9 and TRBJ2-7; 7 positions match TRBD2. The DNA end lines up better with TRBJ2-1; the J call may be wrong. The germline CDR1 and CDR2 sequences are SEHNR and FQNEAQ (reference sequence). The CDR3 covers 15 residues. The CDR3 region is CASSLAGGTYNEQFF. In DNA form, the CDR3 reads TGTGCCAGCAGCTTAGCGGGGGGGACCTACAATGAGCAGTTCTTC.

DNA of the CDR3: TGTGCCAGCAGCACGACAGGGAACTCTGGAAACACCATATATTTT. Its protein product is CASSTTGNSGNTIYF. This chain joins TRBV7-2 and TRBJ1-3, with 7 bases aligning to TRBD1. CDR3 length equals 15 residues. The J segment lost 0 bases and the V segment lost 5 bases, leaving 4 bases of the junction unmatched. The germline gives CDR1 SGHTA, CDR2 FQGNSA.

This clonotype has a handful of counts. This chain joins TRBV15 and TRBJ2-7; TRBD2 might be the D (5 bases). Trimming stripped 0 bases from V and 4 bases from J, with 16 bases between. This CDR3 comprises 16 residues. The V gene's germline CDR1 is LNHNV and CDR2 YYDKDF (reference sequence). The CDR3 is CATSRDKSDFIYEQYF. The CDR3 DNA sequence: TGTGCCACCAGCAGAGATAAATCGGACTTCATTTACGAGCAGTACTTC.